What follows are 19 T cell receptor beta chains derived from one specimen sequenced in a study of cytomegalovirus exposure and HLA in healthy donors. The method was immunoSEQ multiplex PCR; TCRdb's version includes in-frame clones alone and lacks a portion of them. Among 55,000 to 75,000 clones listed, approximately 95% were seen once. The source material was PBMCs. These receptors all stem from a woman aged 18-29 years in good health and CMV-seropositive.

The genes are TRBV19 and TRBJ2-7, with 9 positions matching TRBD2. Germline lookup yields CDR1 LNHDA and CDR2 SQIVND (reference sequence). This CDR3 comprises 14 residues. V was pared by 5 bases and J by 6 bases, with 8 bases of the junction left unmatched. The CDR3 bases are TGTGCCAGTAGTCCGGGACTAGCCCCCCGCGAGCAGTACTTC. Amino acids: CASSPGLAPREQYF. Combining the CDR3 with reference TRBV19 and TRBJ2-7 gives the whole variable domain DGGITQSPKYLFRKEGQNVTLSCEQNLNHDAMYWYRQDPGQGLRLIYYSQIVNDFQKGDIAEGYSVSREKKESFPLTVTSAQKNPTAFYLCASSPGLAPREQYFGPGTRLTVT.

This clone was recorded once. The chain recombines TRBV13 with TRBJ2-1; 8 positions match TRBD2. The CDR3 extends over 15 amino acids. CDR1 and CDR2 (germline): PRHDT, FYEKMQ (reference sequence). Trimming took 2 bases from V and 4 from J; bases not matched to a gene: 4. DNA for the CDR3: TGTGCCAGCAGCTTACCCCTAGCGGGTTACAATGAGCAGTTCTTC. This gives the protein CASSLPLAGYNEQFF. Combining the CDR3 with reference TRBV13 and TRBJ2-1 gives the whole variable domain AAGVIQSPRHLIKEKRETATLKCYPIPRHDTVYWYQQGPGQDPQFLISFYEKMQSDKGSIPDRFSAQQFSDYHSELNMSSLELGDSALYFCASSLPLAGYNEQFFGPGTRLTVL.

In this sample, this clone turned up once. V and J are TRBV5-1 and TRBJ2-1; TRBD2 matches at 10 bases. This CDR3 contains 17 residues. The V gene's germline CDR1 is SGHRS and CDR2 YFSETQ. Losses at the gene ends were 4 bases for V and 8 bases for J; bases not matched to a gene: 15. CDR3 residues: CASSLLGAGGLFDEQFF. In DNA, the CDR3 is TGCGCCAGCAGCCTGCTAGGAGCGGGAGGGCTATTTGATGAGCAGTTCTTC.

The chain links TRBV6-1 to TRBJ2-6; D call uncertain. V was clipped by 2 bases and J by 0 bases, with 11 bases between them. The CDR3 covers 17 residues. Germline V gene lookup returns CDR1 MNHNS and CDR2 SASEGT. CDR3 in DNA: TGTGCCAGCAGTGAAATGACATCTGGCTCTGGGGCCAACGTCCTGACTTTC. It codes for CASSEMTSGSGANVLTF.

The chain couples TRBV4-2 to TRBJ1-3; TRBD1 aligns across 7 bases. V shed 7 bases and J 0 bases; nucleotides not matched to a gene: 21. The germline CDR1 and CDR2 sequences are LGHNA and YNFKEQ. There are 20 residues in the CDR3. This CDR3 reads CASNSILPGTAEFSGNTIYF. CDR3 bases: TGTGCCAGCAATTCCATCCTTCCGGGGACAGCCGAGTTCTCTGGAAACACCATATATTTT.

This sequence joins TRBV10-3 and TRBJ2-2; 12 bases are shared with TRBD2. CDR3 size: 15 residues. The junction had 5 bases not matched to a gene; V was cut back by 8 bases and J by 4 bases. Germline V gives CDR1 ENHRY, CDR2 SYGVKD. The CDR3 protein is CAIARTSGATGELFF. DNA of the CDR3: TGTGCCATCGCTCGGACTAGCGGGGCCACCGGGGAGCTGTTTTTT.

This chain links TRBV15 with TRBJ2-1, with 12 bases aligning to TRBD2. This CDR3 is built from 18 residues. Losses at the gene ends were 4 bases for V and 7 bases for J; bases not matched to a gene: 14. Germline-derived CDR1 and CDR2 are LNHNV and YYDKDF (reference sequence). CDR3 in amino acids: CATSTARLAGVLLNEQFF. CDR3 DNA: TGTGCCACCAGCACCGCTCGACTAGCGGGAGTATTATTGAATGAGCAGTTCTTC.

The CDR3 region has the DNA TGTGCCAGCAGTTCCTCAGGGGTGCATGAGCAGTTCTTC. Its translation is CASSSSGVHEQFF. The V and J genes are TRBV28 and TRBJ2-1; tentative D call: TRBD1 (6 bases). This CDR3 region has 13 residues. Trimming took off 4 bases at V and 8 bases at J, with 12 bases between the two ends. Germline CDR1 MDHEN, CDR2 SYDVKM.

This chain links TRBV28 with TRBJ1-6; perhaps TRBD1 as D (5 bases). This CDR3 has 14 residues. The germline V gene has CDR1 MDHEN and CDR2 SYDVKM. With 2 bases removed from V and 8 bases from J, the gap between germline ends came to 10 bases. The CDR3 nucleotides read TGTGCCAGCAGTTTAAGGGGCAGCGATTCACCCCTCCACTTT. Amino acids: CASSLRGSDSPLHF.

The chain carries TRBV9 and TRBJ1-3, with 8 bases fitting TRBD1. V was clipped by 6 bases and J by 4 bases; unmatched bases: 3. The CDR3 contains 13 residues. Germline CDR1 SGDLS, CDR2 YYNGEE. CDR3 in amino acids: CASMRQGGNTIYF. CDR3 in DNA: TGTGCCAGCATGCGACAGGGGGGAAACACCATATATTTT.

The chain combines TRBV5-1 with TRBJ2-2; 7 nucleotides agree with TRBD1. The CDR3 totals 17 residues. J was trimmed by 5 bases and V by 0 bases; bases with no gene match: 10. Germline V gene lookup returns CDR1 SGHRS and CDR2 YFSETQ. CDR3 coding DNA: TGCGCCAGCAGCTTGGCGGGACAGACCGGCCGGACCGGGGAGCTGTTTTTT. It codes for CASSLAGQTGRTGELFF.

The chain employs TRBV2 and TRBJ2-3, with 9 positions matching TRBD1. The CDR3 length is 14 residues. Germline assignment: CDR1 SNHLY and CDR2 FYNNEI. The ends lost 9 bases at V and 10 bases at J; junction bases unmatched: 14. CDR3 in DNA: TGTGCCAGTGCTGGGACAGGGTCATCTTTTGCGCAGTATTTT. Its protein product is CASAGTGSSFAQYF. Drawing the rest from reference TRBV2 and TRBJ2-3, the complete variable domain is EPEVTQTPSHQVTQMGQEVILRCVPISNHLYFYWYRQILGQKVEFLVSFYNNEISEKSEIFDDQFSVERPDGSNFTLKIRSTKLEDSAMYFCASAGTGSSFAQYFGPGTRLTVL.

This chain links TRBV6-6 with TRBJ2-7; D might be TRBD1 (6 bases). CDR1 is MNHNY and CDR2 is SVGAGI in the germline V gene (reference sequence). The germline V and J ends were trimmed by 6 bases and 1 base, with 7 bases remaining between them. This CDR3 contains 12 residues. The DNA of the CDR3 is TGTGCCAGCAGCAGGGGTTCCTACGAGCAGTACTTC. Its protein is CASSRGSYEQYF.

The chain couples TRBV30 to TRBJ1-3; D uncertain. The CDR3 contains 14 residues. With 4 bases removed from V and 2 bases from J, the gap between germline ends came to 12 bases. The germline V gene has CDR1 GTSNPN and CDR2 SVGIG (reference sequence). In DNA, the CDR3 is TGTGCCTGGAACAGCGCTAGCCCTGGAAACACCATATATTTT. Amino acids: CAWNSASPGNTIYF. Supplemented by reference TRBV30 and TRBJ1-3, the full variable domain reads SQTIHQWPATLVQPVGSPLSLECTVEGTSNPNLYWYRQAAGRGLQLLFYSVGIGQISSEVPQNLSASRPQDRQFILSSKKLLLSDSGFYLCAWNSASPGNTIYFGEGSWLTVV.

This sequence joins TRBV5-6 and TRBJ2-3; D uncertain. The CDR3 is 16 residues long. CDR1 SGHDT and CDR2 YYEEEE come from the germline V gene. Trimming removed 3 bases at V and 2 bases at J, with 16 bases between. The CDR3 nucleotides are TGTGCCAGCAGCTACCCGAACCCCACTAACACAGATACGCAGTATTTT. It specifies CASSYPNPTNTDTQYF.

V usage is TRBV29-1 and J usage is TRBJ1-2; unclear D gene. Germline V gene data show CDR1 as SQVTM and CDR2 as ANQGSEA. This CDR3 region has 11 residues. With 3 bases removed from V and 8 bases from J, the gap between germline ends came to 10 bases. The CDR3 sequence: CSVEGVGGYTF. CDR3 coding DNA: TGCAGCGTTGAGGGAGTAGGGGGCTACACCTTC.

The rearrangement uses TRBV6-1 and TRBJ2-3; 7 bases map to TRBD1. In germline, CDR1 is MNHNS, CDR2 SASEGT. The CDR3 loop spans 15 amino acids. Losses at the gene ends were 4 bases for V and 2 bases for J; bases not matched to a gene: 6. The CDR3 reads CASSVWGQTTDTQYF. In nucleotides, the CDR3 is TGTGCCAGCAGTGTGTGGGGACAGACCACAGATACGCAGTATTTT.

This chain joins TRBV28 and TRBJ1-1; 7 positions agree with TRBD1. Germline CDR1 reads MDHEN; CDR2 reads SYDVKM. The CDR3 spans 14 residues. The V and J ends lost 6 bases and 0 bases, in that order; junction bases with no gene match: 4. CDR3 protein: CASRRDSLNTEAFF. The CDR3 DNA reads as TGTGCCAGCAGGCGGGACAGTTTGAACACTGAAGCTTTCTTT.

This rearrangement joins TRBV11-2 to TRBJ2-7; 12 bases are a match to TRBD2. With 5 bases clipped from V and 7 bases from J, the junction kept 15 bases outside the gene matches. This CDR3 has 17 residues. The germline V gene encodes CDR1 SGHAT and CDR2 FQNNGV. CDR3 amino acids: CASSIGVSSGRAGEQYF. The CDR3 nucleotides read TGTGCCAGCAGCATAGGGGTTTCTAGCGGGAGGGCGGGTGAGCAGTACTTC.